The rows below give T cell receptor beta chains drawn from one sample of a study of cytomegalovirus exposure and HLA in healthy donors. Produced via immunoSEQ multiplex PCR; TCRdb's table is partial and in-frame only. This sample has about 200,000 clones; approximately 80% occur once, and the top ten carry about 1.1%. The specimen was PBMCs. The receptor source for this set is a woman in her thirties or forties in good health and CMV-seronegative. Both conserved end residues are part of each CDR3. D genes are given only for firm matches. Clone size is stated in some rows and not others, as once, few, many or a class when expanded.

cdr3_nt cdr3_aa v_call d_call j_call clone_size cdr3_length
TGTGCCAGTAGCGGTCCCCGGGACAGGTATGGCTACACCTTC CASSGPRDRYGYTF TRBV19 TRBD1 TRBJ1-2 few 14
TGTGCCAGTAGTCCAGGGACAGGGGGCCTAAAGACTGAAGCTTTCTTT CASSPGTGGLKTEAFF TRBV19 TRBD1 TRBJ1-1 NA 16
TGTGCCAGCAGTCCACCTTTAGCGGGACATGAGCAGTTCTTC CASSPPLAGHEQFF TRBV5-4 TRBD2 TRBJ2-1 NA 14
TGTGCCAGCAGCCCACCTCAGGGGAAGAACACTGAAGCTTTCTTT CASSPPQGKNTEAFF TRBV4-2 NA TRBJ1-1 NA 15
TGCGCCAGCAGCTTGACAGGACGTGGGGAGACCCAGTACTTC CASSLTGRGETQYF TRBV5-1 NA TRBJ2-5 once 14
TGTGCCAGCAGCGCCGGGACAGGCAACTATGGCTACACCTTC CASSAGTGNYGYTF TRBV7-3 TRBD1 TRBJ1-2 NA 14
TGTGCCAGCAGCTTATACTCTGGGAGGGGAGGAGAGACCCAGTACTTC CASSLYSGRGGETQYF TRBV7-2 TRBD2 TRBJ2-5 NA 16
TGTGCCAGCAGTTACAGAAGTGGGGGCGTCTATGGCTACACCTTC CASSYRSGGVYGYTF TRBV6-5 NA TRBJ1-2 few 15
TGTGCCAGCAGCCCGAGAGTGGGCGCTCGCACGAATCACACAGATACGCAGTATTTT CASSPRVGARTNHTDTQYF TRBV7-8 NA TRBJ2-3 NA 19
TGTGCCAGCAGCCCGATGGGCACTCACACTGAAGCTTTCTTT CASSPMGTHTEAFF TRBV7-9 NA TRBJ1-1 NA 14